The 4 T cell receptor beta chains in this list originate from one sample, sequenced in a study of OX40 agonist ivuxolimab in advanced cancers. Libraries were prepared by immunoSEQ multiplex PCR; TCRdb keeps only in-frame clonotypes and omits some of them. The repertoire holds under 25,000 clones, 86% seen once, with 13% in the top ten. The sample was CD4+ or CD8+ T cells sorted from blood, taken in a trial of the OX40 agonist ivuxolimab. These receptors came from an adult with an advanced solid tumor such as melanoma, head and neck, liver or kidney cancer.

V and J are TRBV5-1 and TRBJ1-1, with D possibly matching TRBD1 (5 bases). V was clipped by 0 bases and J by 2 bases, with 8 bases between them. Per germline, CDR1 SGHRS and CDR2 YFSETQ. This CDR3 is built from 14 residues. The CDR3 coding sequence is TGCGCCAGCAGCTTGGACAGGCCCAACACTGAAGCTTTCTTT. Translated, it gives CASSLDRPNTEAFF.

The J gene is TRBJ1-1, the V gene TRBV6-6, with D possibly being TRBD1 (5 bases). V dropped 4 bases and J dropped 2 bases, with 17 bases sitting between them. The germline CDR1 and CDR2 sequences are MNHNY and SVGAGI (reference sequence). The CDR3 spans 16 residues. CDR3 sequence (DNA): TGTGCCAGCAGTTTGCTCTTCAGGGTCCCTAACACTGAAGCTTTCTTT. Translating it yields CASSLLFRVPNTEAFF.

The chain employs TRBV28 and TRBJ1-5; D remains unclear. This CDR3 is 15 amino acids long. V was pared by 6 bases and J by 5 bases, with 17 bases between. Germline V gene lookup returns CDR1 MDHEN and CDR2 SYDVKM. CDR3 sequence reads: CASSPTAVGDQPQHF. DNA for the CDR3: TGTGCCAGCAGCCCCACGGCAGTAGGTGATCAGCCCCAGCATTTT.

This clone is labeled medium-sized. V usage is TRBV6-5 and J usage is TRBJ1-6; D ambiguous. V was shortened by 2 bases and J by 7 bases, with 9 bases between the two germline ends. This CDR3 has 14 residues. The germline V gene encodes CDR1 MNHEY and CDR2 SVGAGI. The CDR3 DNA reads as TGTGCCAGCAGTTACGACGGATTCAATTCACCCCTCCACTTT. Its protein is CASSYDGFNSPLHF.